This is a list of T cell receptor beta chains from one sample in a study of blood T cell repertoires in COVID-19. The data were produced by immunoSEQ multiplex PCR, yet TCRdb's version contains in-frame clones alone and is incomplete. The table lists 150,000 to 200,000 clones, roughly 90% of them singletons. The sequenced material came from peripheral blood. The receptors were gathered from a middle-aged man with acute or convalescent COVID-19. Each CDR3 is given with its conserved first and last residue. The D gene is left open where the match is weak. The size of a clone is reported for some rows only, either as once, few or many, or as a class for expanded clones.

j_call clone_size v_call d_call cdr3_nt cdr3_aa
TRBJ1-2 NA TRBV19 NA TGTGCCAGTAGGCCAGGGGCCACCTTCTATGGCTACACCTTC CASRPGATFYGYTF
TRBJ2-7 NA TRBV4-3 TRBD1 TGCGCCAGCAGCCAAGCGGGACAGTACTCCTACGAGCAGTACTTC CASSQAGQYSYEQYF
TRBJ2-5 NA TRBV11-2 TRBD2 TGTGCCAGCAGCTTAGGTAGCGGGGGGTTTCAAGAGACCCAGTACTTC CASSLGSGGFQETQYF
TRBJ2-1 NA TRBV11-2 NA TGTGCCAGCAGCTCGGGCTCCGGGACAAGTACCTACAATGAGCAGTTCTTC CASSSGSGTSTYNEQFF
TRBJ2-7 NA TRBV5-4 TRBD1 TGTGCCAGCAGCTTGCGTGGGACAGGGGGCACGTACTTC CASSLRGTGGTYF
TRBJ2-1 NA TRBV18 TRBD2 TGTGCCAGCTCACCCCCGACTAGCGGGGGGGCCATAGGCAATGAGCAGTTCTTC CASSPPTSGGAIGNEQFF
TRBJ2-1 NA TRBV2 TRBD2 TGTGCCAGCAGTGAAATACTAGCGGGGGGAAGTGAGCAGTTCTTC CASSEILAGGSEQFF
TRBJ2-1 NA TRBV11-2 NA TGTGCCAGCAGTCGACAGTACAATGAGCAGTTCTTC CASSRQYNEQFF
TRBJ2-1 once TRBV15 NA TGTGCCACCAGCAGTTCCGCGCGCTCCTACAATGAGCAGTTCTTC CATSSSARSYNEQFF
TRBJ1-1 NA TRBV28 NA TGTGCCAGCAGTTTCGGGGGGGGCTACACTGAAGCTTTCTTT CASSFGGGYTEAFF
TRBJ2-5 few TRBV2 TRBD2 TGTGCCAGCAGTGGGGGACTCTCGGGAGGGGAGACCCAGTACTTC CASSGGLSGGETQYF
TRBJ2-2 few TRBV14 NA TGTGCCAGCAGCCCCCGTTTGGGGGAGCTGTTTTTT CASSPRLGELFF
TRBJ1-6 few TRBV25-1 NA TGTGCCAGCAAGGAGGTCGGATCCCTCCACTTT CASKEVGSLHF
TRBJ2-3 NA TRBV30 TRBD1 TGTGCCTGGAGAGACGGGTCCAGGGGGCCGGATACGCAGTATTTT CAWRDGSRGPDTQYF
TRBJ1-4 NA TRBV5-5 TRBD1 TGTGCCAGCAGCTCCGGACAGGGGGGTTGGGGAGAAAAACTGTTTTTT CASSSGQGGWGEKLFF
TRBJ1-2 NA TRBV5-1 NA TGCGCCAGCAGCCCCGGTACCCGGTCGAATCTATACACCTTC CASSPGTRSNLYTF
TRBJ2-7 NA TRBV5-1 TRBD2 TGCGCCAGCAGCCCCGCAGGGGCTAGCGGGGATTACGAGCAGTACTTC CASSPAGASGDYEQYF
TRBJ2-1 NA TRBV5-1 TRBD1 TGCGCCAGCAGCTTGGGGGACAGGCCTCCCAATGAGCAGTTCTTC CASSLGDRPPNEQFF
TRBJ2-3 NA TRBV7-3 NA TGTGCCAGCAGCTCGGCAGGGCAAGGGGATACGCAGTATTTT CASSSAGQGDTQYF
TRBJ2-3 NA TRBV10-1 NA TGCGCCAGCAGTGCAGGGGTGCACCAGTATTTT CASSAGVHQYF
TRBJ2-2 NA TRBV4-3 NA TGCGCCAGCAGCCAGTTTGAGGATGTGACCTCGAACACCGGGGAGCTGTTTTTT CASSQFEDVTSNTGELFF
TRBJ1-5 NA TRBV12-3/TRBV12-4 NA TGTGCCAGCAGGCAGGGCGGCAATCAGCCCCAGCATTTT CASRQGGNQPQHF
TRBJ2-7 NA TRBV4-2 TRBD2 TGTGCCAGCAGCCAAAATAGCGGGGGGGCTTTCGAGCAGTACTTC CASSQNSGGAFEQYF
TRBJ1-2 NA TRBV19 TRBD1 TGTGCCAGTAGTATCGGACAGGCCTATGGCTACACCTTC CASSIGQAYGYTF
TRBJ2-7 NA TRBV9 TRBD2 TGTGCCAGCAGCGCCGGATGGGGAGGGGAAGAGCAGTACTTC CASSAGWGGEEQYF
TRBJ2-7 NA TRBV11-2 NA TGTGCCAGCAGCTTAGAATCCCCGGGTTCATACGAGCAGTACTTC CASSLESPGSYEQYF